Sequencing of this T cell receptor beta chain was carried out in a study of blood T cell repertoires in COVID-19. Study as a whole: Material from acute and convalescent COVID-19 was sourced from the United States, Italy and Spain. The analysed material was cDNA or gDNA that came from T cells, B-cell-depleted T cells, or PBMCs.

In the original workflow: It was from reference gene primer amplification that nucleated cell counts were estimated. The repertoire was sequenced with immunoSEQ multiplex PCR; TCRdb's copy has only in-frame clones and lacks some. The DNA gave D and trimming, while V, J and clone size come from that table. The table records approximately 90,000 clones, 86% of them present only once. This CDR3 is built from 15 residues. The V gene end was trimmed by 6 bases and the J gene end by 8 bases; junction bases not matched to a gene: 12. The V gene's germline CDR1 is ENHRY and CDR2 SYGVKD. The TCR was taken from a man aged 60 to 75 with acute or convalescent COVID-19. The genes are TRBV10-3 and TRBJ1-2; 10 positions agree with TRBD1. The sequenced sample was peripheral blood. CDR3 nucleotides: TGTGCCATCAGCCCAGAGGGACAGGGGCGAGACGGCTACACCTTC. The encoded protein is CAISPEGQGRDGYTF.